One and the same sample provided the 32 T cell receptor beta chains below, sequenced in a study of blood T cells in healthy people across ages (dated by TCRdb to between 2014 and 2016). The library was obtained by 5' RACE. Sequencing was performed on an Illumina HiSeq 2500. A second roughly 7 to 11 cycle PCR used a sample-barcoded 5' primer and a J-beta primer mix. TCRdb redid the processing of the public reads, applying fastp at Q25 and MiXCR, and retained in-frame beta chains. Entries are consolidated by CDR3 protein sequence, retaining the most common genes and DNA. This sample is represented by 1.5 million to 2 million distinct CDR3 sequences; roughly 30% of them were singletons. Together, the top ten hold about 11% of the sample. The sample was blood. These receptors originate from a woman in her thirties in good health.

The V and J genes are TRBV10-3 and TRBJ2-7, with TRBD1 identical over 8 bases. Per the germline V gene, CDR1 is ENHRY and CDR2 is SYGVKD. The CDR3 totals 16 residues. The trim removed 2 bases at V and 2 bases at J, leaving 8 bases unmatched. DNA for the CDR3: TGTGCCATCAGTGAGACTCCGGGACAGGTTACCTACGAGCAGTACTTC. Amino acid sequence: CAISETPGQVTYEQYF.

This clonotype occurred a few times. V is TRBV20-1 and J is TRBJ2-1; a possible D gene is TRBD1 (5 bases). Germline CDR1 is DFQATT and CDR2 is SNEGSKA (reference sequence). Trimming pared 6 bases from V and 0 bases from J, leaving 12 bases between. This CDR3 spans 14 amino acids. The CDR3 reads CSASRARSYNEQFF. DNA of the CDR3: TGCAGTGCAAGCAGGGCACGCTCCTACAATGAGCAGTTCTTC.

This clonotype was observed a few times. The V and J genes are TRBV20-1 and TRBJ1-2; D gene unclear. Germline V gene data show CDR1 as DFQATT and CDR2 as SNEGSKA (reference sequence). This CDR3 comprises 12 residues. The V gene lost 3 bases and the J gene lost 4 bases, with 9 bases spanning the gap. The CDR3 loop reads CSASTAGYGYTF. In DNA form, the CDR3 reads TGCAGTGCTAGTACAGCCGGCTATGGCTACACCTTC.

About this clonotype itself: At one end the junction does not follow the germline gene, possibly because of a read error. This chain connects TRBV7-8 to TRBJ2-1; 8 nucleotides match TRBD2. Germline CDR1 SGHVS, CDR2 FQNEAQ. The CDR3 extends over 19 amino acids. The CDR3 loop is CASSLMAGGPHPPYNEQFF. Written as DNA, the CDR3 is TGTGCCAGCAGCTTAATGGCGGGAGGCCCTCACCCACCCTACAATGAGCAGTTTTTC.

This clonotype was found many times. The chain employs TRBV3-1 and TRBJ2-7; no reliable D call. The length of the CDR3 is 15 residues. Germline V gene data show CDR1 as LGHDT and CDR2 as YNNKEL (reference sequence). V was clipped by 0 bases and J by 2 bases, with 11 bases between them. The CDR3 protein is CASSQEVGVTYEQYF. CDR3 coding DNA: TGTGCCAGCAGCCAAGAGGTCGGTGTTACCTACGAGCAGTACTTC.

This clonotype has a handful of counts. The junction departs from the called germline gene at one end, perhaps through a read error. The chain carries TRBV3-1 and TRBJ2-3; D unresolved. The CDR3 runs 12 residues. Germline values: CDR1 LGHDT, CDR2 YNNKEL (reference sequence). The CDR3 sequence is CASSLSRDSQYF. The CDR3 DNA follows: TGTGCCAGCAGCCTGTCCAGAGATTCGCAGTATTTT.

This clonotype was counted between two and nine times. The J gene is TRBJ1-2, the V gene TRBV5-1; tentative D call: TRBD1 (5 bases). The length of the CDR3 is 15 residues. V lost 4 bases and J 4 bases, leaving 17 bases between the germline ends. CDR1 and CDR2 from the germline V gene are SGHRS and YFSETQ. CDR3 amino acids: CASSPDGTVGYGYTF. In nucleotides, the CDR3 is TGCGCCAGCAGCCCCGACGGGACCGTGGGCTATGGCTACACCTTC. Supplemented by reference TRBV5-1 and TRBJ1-2, the full variable domain reads KAGVTQTPRYLIKTRGQQVTLSCSPISGHRSVSWYQQTPGQGLQFLFEYFSETQRNKGNFPGRFSGRQFSNSRSEMNVSTLELGDSALYLCASSPDGTVGYGYTFGSGTRLTVV.

The genes are TRBV3-1 and TRBJ2-7; TRBD1 might be the D (6 bases). The CDR3 is 16 amino acids. The germline CDR1 and CDR2 sequences are LGHDT and YNNKEL (reference sequence). The V end was cut by 4 bases, the J end by 2 bases, with 18 bases between. CDR3 nucleotides: TGTGCCAGCAGCCCAGGTACGGGACATTCCACCTACGAGCAGTACTTC. Its protein product is CASSPGTGHSTYEQYF.

In its sample, this clonotype was seen a few times. The chain joins TRBV15 to TRBJ1-4, with D perhaps matching TRBD1 (5 bases). The CDR3 has 15 amino acids. The germline CDR1 and CDR2 sequences are LNHNV and YYDKDF (reference sequence). V gave up 0 bases and J gave up 4 bases, with 9 bases separating them. The CDR3, as DNA: TGTGCCACCAGCAGAGAAAGGACATTTAATGAAAAACTGTTTTTT. It encodes CATSRERTFNEKLFF.

The chain has TRBV9 and TRBJ2-5; 8 nucleotides agree with TRBD2. CDR3 length equals 15 residues. Losses at the gene ends were 0 bases for V and 4 bases for J; bases not matched to a gene: 5. Germline V gene data show CDR1 as SGDLS and CDR2 as YYNGEE. Written as DNA, the CDR3 is TGTGCCAGCAGCGTAGAATTAGCGGGACGAGAGACCCAGTACTTC. Encoded protein: CASSVELAGRETQYF.

This clonotype was seen at least ten times. The CDR3 reads CSVGRTGGTDTQYF. As DNA, the CDR3 is TGCAGCGTTGGAAGGACTGGAGGAACAGATACGCAGTATTTT. This rearrangement joins TRBV29-1 to TRBJ2-3; D is possibly TRBD2 (5 bases). This CDR3 has 14 amino acids. Deletions cut 4 bases from V and 3 bases from J, with 14 bases between. CDR1 SQVTM and CDR2 ANQGSEA come from the germline V gene.

This clonotype has just a few counts. The V call is TRBV6-5, the J call TRBJ1-6; 8 bases match TRBD1. The CDR3 covers 15 residues. CDR1 is MNHEY, CDR2 SVGAGI, per germline. After removal of 0 bases from V and 8 bases from J, the junction contained 3 bases not matched to a gene. Here the CDR3 reads CASSYSAGGYSPLHF. CDR3 bases: TGTGCCAGCAGTTACTCAGCAGGGGGCTATTCACCCCTCCACTTT.

This clonotype has just a few counts. The gene calls are TRBV7-2 and TRBJ2-5; 7 nucleotides line up with TRBD2. V shed 1 base, J shed 5 bases, and the junction held 4 bases outside the gene matches. Germline-derived CDR1 and CDR2 are SGHTA and FQGNSA. CDR3 length: 14 amino acids. The CDR3 here is CASSLGGSWETQYF. As DNA, the CDR3 is TGTGCCAGCAGCTTAGGCGGGAGCTGGGAGACCCAGTACTTC.

The V and J genes are TRBV18 and TRBJ1-5; possible D gene TRBD1, 6 bases. There are 18 residues in the CDR3. CDR1 and CDR2 (germline): KGHSH, LQKENI. The V end was cut by 2 bases, the J end by 3 bases, with 20 bases between. CDR3: CASSPTRTAFLSNQPQHF. DNA of the CDR3: TGTGCCAGCTCACCAACAAGGACAGCTTTCCTCTCCAATCAGCCCCAGCATTTT.

The gene calls are TRBV5-1 and TRBJ1-6; the D is unclear. Trimming removed 0 bases at V and 8 bases at J, with 12 bases between. CDR3 length equals 15 residues. Germline CDR1 SGHRS, CDR2 YFSETQ. CDR3 residues: CASSLEGLRDSPLHF. As DNA, the CDR3 is TGCGCCAGCAGCTTGGAAGGACTACGGGATTCACCCCTCCACTTT.

This clonotype was counted a few times. The CDR3 DNA follows: TGCGCCAGCAGCCAAGGGGACGGGGGCAATGAGCAGTTCTTC. Protein: CASSQGDGGNEQFF. The rearrangement uses TRBV4-1 and TRBJ2-1; TRBD2 might be the D (6 bases). Germline lookup yields CDR1 MGHRA and CDR2 YSYEKL. Trimming cost V 1 base and J 6 bases, with 10 bases left between them. The CDR3 is 14 amino acids.

V gene TRBV20-1 combines with J gene TRBJ1-2; TRBD1 agrees at 8 bases. V gave up 2 bases and J gave up 4 bases; unmatched junction bases: 9. Germline V lookup: CDR1 DFQATT, CDR2 SNEGSKA (reference sequence). The CDR3 runs to 15 residues. CDR3 in DNA: TGCAGTGCTAGACCCCCAGGGGGCGTAGTCTATGGCTACACCTTC. Residues: CSARPPGGVVYGYTF.

The V call is TRBV5-1, the J call TRBJ2-1; TRBD2 matches 7 bases. CDR3 length: 16 amino acids. The trim removed 1 base at V and 4 bases at J, leaving 8 bases unmatched. CDR1 and CDR2 (germline): SGHRS, YFSETQ. CDR3 in amino acids: CASSLNGVAGYNEQFF. The CDR3 DNA follows: TGCGCCAGCAGCTTGAACGGGGTAGCGGGTTACAATGAGCAGTTCTTC.

The chain has TRBV20-1 and TRBJ1-2; TRBD1 might be the D (6 bases). Germline CDR1 reads DFQATT; CDR2 reads SNEGSKA (reference sequence). This CDR3 spans 13 amino acids. V lost 3 bases and J lost 4, with 12 bases in between. CDR3 DNA: TGCAGTGCTAGTATAGGGGGACGCTATGGCTACACCTTC. Protein: CSASIGGRYGYTF.

The sample holds one count of this clonotype. V usage is TRBV6-5 and J usage is TRBJ1-2, with D possibly being TRBD1 (6 bases). The germline V and J ends were trimmed by 5 bases and 4 bases, with 14 bases remaining between them. CDR3 length equals 14 residues. The germline V gene encodes CDR1 MNHEY and CDR2 SVGAGI. In DNA form, the CDR3 reads TGTGCCAGCAGTCAAGGGATAGGGGGCTATGGCTACACCTTC. This sequence encodes CASSQGIGGYGYTF.

This clonotype was detected only a few times. The V call is TRBV7-2, the J call TRBJ2-5, with D possibly TRBD1 on 6 matching bases. The CDR3 runs to 14 residues. Germline lookup yields CDR1 SGHTA and CDR2 FQGNSA. V was trimmed by 5 bases and J by 4 bases, leaving 14 bases between them. The CDR3 spells CASSAWAGAETQYF. The CDR3 DNA reads TGTGCCAGCAGCGCCTGGGCAGGGGCAGAGACCCAGTACTTC.

The chain combines TRBV2 with TRBJ2-2; D uncertain. V dropped 4 bases and J dropped 1 base, with 4 bases sitting between them. The CDR3 sequence is 13 residues long. The germline V gene encodes CDR1 SNHLY and CDR2 FYNNEI. The CDR3 DNA sequence: TGTGCCAGCAGTGCACAGAACACCGGGGAGCTGTTTTTT. Its protein product is CASSAQNTGELFF.

The chain carries TRBV10-3 and TRBJ2-3, with 9 nucleotides matching TRBD2. Germline CDR1 and CDR2: ENHRY and SYGVKD. V gave up 7 bases and J gave up 0 bases; unmatched junction bases: 5. CDR3 length: 15 amino acids. In DNA, the CDR3 is TGTGCCATCAATTACCTAGCGGGGAGCACAGATACGCAGTATTTT. It encodes CAINYLAGSTDTQYF.

The chain uses TRBV7-2 and TRBJ2-5; 10 bases line up with TRBD1. CDR1 is SGHTA and CDR2 is FQGNSA in the germline V gene. The ends lost 5 bases at V and 1 base at J; junction bases unmatched: 7. The CDR3 covers 16 residues. CDR3 loop: CASSQYGTGAQETQYF. The CDR3 nucleotides are TGTGCCAGCAGCCAATACGGGACAGGGGCCCAAGAGACCCAGTACTTC.

The chain links TRBV20-1 to TRBJ1-4, with 10 bases fitting TRBD1. V was clipped by 6 bases and J by 7 bases; unmatched bases: 5. The CDR3 length is 13 residues. Germline V gene sequence: CDR1 DFQATT, CDR2 SNEGSKA (reference sequence). CDR3 DNA: TGCAGTGCCGCGGGACAGGGGAGTGAAAAACTGTTTTTT. It is translated as CSAAGQGSEKLFF.

The chain uses TRBV5-1 and TRBJ2-5, with D possibly called TRBD1 or TRBD2 (5 bases each). The J call is in doubt because the DNA end fits TRBJ2-7 better. This CDR3 comprises 14 residues. Germline lookup yields CDR1 SGHRS and CDR2 YFSETQ. In DNA, the CDR3 is TGCGCCAGCTCATTCGAAGAGGGGATCTACGAGCAGTACTTC. Its translation: CASSFEEGIYEQYF.

This clonotype was recorded once. The chain combines TRBV28 with TRBJ1-2; 10 bases are shared with TRBD1. Germline trimming cut 4 bases from V and 4 bases from J; bases unmatched to any gene: 9. The CDR3 extends over 16 amino acids. Germline CDR1 MDHEN, CDR2 SYDVKM. This CDR3 reads CASSYHRDRGSYGYTF. CDR3 bases: TGTGCCAGCAGTTATCACCGGGACAGGGGTAGCTATGGCTACACCTTC.

The V and J genes are TRBV28 and TRBJ1-4, with TRBD1 matching 12 bases. CDR1 is MDHEN, CDR2 SYDVKM, per germline. This CDR3 contains 16 residues. The junction had 10 bases not matched to a gene; V was cut back by 6 bases and J by 8 bases. The CDR3 region has the DNA TGTGCCAGCAGCGCGGGACAGGGGGCGCTTCGGGAAAAACTGTTTTTT. It yields the protein CASSAGQGALREKLFF.

The V call is TRBV20-1, the J call TRBJ2-5, with 7 positions matching TRBD2. V lost 2 bases and J lost 11; bases outside the gene matches: 14. The length of the CDR3 is 14 residues. In germline, CDR1 is DFQATT, CDR2 SNEGSKA (reference sequence). Here the CDR3 DNA reads TGCAGTGCTAGAAGGCGGGAGCTCTACAATGAGCAGTACTTC. Translating gives CSARRRELYNEQYF.

This clonotype was detected many times. The V and J genes are TRBV29-1 and TRBJ2-5; TRBD2 aligns across 10 bases. The V segment lost 6 bases and the J segment 4 bases; nucleotides outside the gene matches: 11. Germline V gives CDR1 SQVTM, CDR2 ANQGSEA. CDR3 length equals 15 residues. The chain's CDR3 is CSVQTGTSALETQYF. CDR3 DNA: TGCAGCGTCCAAACCGGGACTAGCGCCTTAGAGACCCAGTACTTC.

The CDR3 DNA is TGCAGTGTCAGGTTACTGAACGAGCAGTACTTC. It is translated as CSVRLLNEQYF. The chain combines TRBV20-1 with TRBJ2-7; D ambiguous. V was pared by 7 bases and J by 5 bases, with 12 bases between. The CDR3 sequence is 11 residues long. Germline CDR1 is DFQATT and CDR2 is SNEGSKA (reference sequence).

The chain couples TRBV7-2 to TRBJ2-1; D gene ambiguous. The V gene lost 3 bases and the J gene lost 0 bases, with 9 bases spanning the gap. Looked up from germline, CDR1 is SGHTA and CDR2 is FQGNSA. The CDR3 loop spans 15 amino acids. The CDR3 loop is CASSFFKGSYNEQFF. The CDR3 nucleotides are TGTGCCAGCAGCTTTTTTAAGGGCTCCTACAATGAGCAGTTCTTC.